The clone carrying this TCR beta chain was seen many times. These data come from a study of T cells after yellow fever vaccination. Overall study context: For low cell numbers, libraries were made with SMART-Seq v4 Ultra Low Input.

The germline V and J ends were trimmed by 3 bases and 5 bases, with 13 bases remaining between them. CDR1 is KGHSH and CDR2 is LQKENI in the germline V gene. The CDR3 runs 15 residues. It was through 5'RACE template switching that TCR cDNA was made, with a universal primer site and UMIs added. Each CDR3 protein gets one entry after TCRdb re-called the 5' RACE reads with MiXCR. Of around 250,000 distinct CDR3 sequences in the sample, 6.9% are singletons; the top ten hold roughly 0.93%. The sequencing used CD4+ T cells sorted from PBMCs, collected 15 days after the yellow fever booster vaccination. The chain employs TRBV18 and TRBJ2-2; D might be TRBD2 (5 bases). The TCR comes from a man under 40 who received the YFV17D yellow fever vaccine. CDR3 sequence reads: CASSPIGIGTGELFF. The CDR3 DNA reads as TGTGCCAGCTCACCGATCGGGATCGGGACCGGGGAGCTGTTTTTT.